Below are 9 T cell receptor beta chains sequenced from a single sample in a study of T cell responses to AZD1222 COVID-19 vaccine. Clones were sequenced by immunoSEQ multiplex PCR, and TCRdb holds only the in-frame ones, with some missing. Found here are more than 100,000 clones, 91% of them singletons; the top ten hold less than 2%. The specimen comprised peripheral blood, sampled 28 days after the second AZD1222 dose. Receptors were obtained from an adult who received the AZD1222 COVID-19 vaccine.

The rearrangement uses TRBV20-1 and TRBJ1-2, with 7 bases lining up with TRBD1. J was trimmed by 10 bases and V by 3 bases; bases with no gene match: 11. CDR1 DFQATT and CDR2 SNEGSKA come from the germline V gene (reference sequence). This CDR3 spans 13 amino acids. CDR3 sequence (DNA): TGCAGTGCTAGTGAAACAGGGGCGGCTGTCTACACCTTC. This gives the protein CSASETGAAVYTF.

The V and J genes are TRBV6-1 and TRBJ2-7, with 7 bases lining up with TRBD2. The ends lost 5 bases at V and 0 bases at J; junction bases unmatched: 4. The CDR3 has 14 amino acids. The V gene's germline CDR1 is MNHNS and CDR2 SASEGT. The CDR3, as DNA: TGTGCCAGCAGTCCCAGCGGGGCCTCCTACGAGCAGTACGTC. It encodes CASSPSGASYEQYV.

V and J are TRBV6-5 and TRBJ1-3; D is ambiguous. V was pared by 6 bases and J by 8 bases, with 8 bases between. In germline, CDR1 is MNHEY, CDR2 SVGAGI. This CDR3 is 11 amino acids long. CDR3 DNA sequence: TGTGCCAGCAGGGCCTATGACACCATATATTTT. As protein: CASRAYDTIYF.

The chain joins TRBV7-3 to TRBJ2-2; 8 nucleotides match TRBD1. Per the germline V gene, CDR1 is SGHTA and CDR2 is FQGTGA. The CDR3 contains 16 residues. Losses at the gene ends were 1 base for V and 7 bases for J; bases not matched to a gene: 8. The CDR3 region is CASSLIRGRSVGELFF. CDR3 bases: TGTGCCAGCAGCTTAATCAGGGGGCGGTCGGTCGGGGAGCTGTTTTTT. Combining the CDR3 with reference TRBV7-3 and TRBJ2-2 gives the whole variable domain GAGVSQTPSNKVTEKGKYVELRCDPISGHTALYWYRQSLGQGPEFLIYFQGTGAADDSGLPNDRFFAVRPEGSVSTLKIQRTERGDSAVYLCASSLIRGRSVGELFFGEGSRLTVL.

This sequence joins TRBV5-1 and TRBJ2-1, with D unclear. The V end lost 5 bases, the J end lost 1 base, and 16 bases lay between the germline ends. The CDR3 spans 16 residues. CDR1 and CDR2 (germline): SGHRS, YFSETQ. As DNA, the CDR3 is TGCGCCAGCAGTTCCTCTTACAGTACTTCCTACAATGAGCAGTTCTTC. Amino acids: CASSSSYSTSYNEQFF.

This clone was observed a handful of times. The chain has TRBV6-5 and TRBJ1-4; D is undetermined. The CDR3 length is 14 residues. Germline V gene sequence: CDR1 MNHEY, CDR2 SVGAGI. The germline V and J ends were trimmed by 8 bases and 5 bases, with 15 bases remaining between them. For the CDR3, the DNA is TGTGCCAGCCGCAAGTTGGTCAAGAATGAAAAACTGTTTTTT. It encodes CASRKLVKNEKLFF.

The chain is built from TRBV5-6 and TRBJ2-7; tentative D call: TRBD1 (6 bases). With 0 bases removed from V and 3 bases from J, the gap between germline ends came to 10 bases. The CDR3 extends over 14 amino acids. Germline V gene data show CDR1 as SGHDT and CDR2 as YYEEEE. For the CDR3, the DNA is TGTGCCAGCAGCTTGGGGCAGGGGCGCTACGAGCAGTACTTC. It specifies CASSLGQGRYEQYF.

V usage is TRBV19 and J usage is TRBJ1-1; D ambiguous. The germline V gene has CDR1 LNHDA and CDR2 SQIVND (reference sequence). The CDR3 totals 12 residues. V lost 4 bases to trimming and J lost 10 bases, with 13 bases between them. CDR3 amino acids: CASSNVRLVAFF. Written as DNA, the CDR3 is TGTGCCAGTAGTAACGTCCGACTAGTAGCTTTCTTT.

The genes are TRBV4-3 and TRBJ2-5; possible D gene TRBD2, 6 bases. Trimming cost V 4 bases and J 1 base, with 10 bases left between them. CDR3 size: 14 residues. The germline V gene encodes CDR1 LGHNA and CDR2 YSLEER. For the CDR3, the DNA is TGCGCCAGCAGCCCTAACGGGGGCCAAGAGACCCAGTACTTC. Protein: CASSPNGGQETQYF.